Below, 12 T cell receptor beta chains from the same sample are listed, as sequenced in a study of CD8+ T cells in alopecia areata. Researchers sorted pooled cutaneous lymph node cells on the basis of CD4, CD8alpha, NKG2D, NKG2ACE and other markers. RNA extraction and reverse transcription yielded cDNA as sequencing template. Sequenced by immunoSEQ multiplex PCR; TCRdb stores in-frame clones only, minus some. The repertoire consists of about 270,000 clones, none detected only once. Material: CD4+ T cells sorted from a lymph node. All receptors derive from a C3H/HeJ mouse with alopecia areata. These mice share the MHC haplotype H2-k.

This clone appeared a few times. Gene names denote mouse genes. The missing CDR3 end, 4 residues past where the read stops, is filled in from the germline J gene. The chain carries TRBV13-3 and TRBJ2-3; D may be TRBD1 (6 bases). From germline, CDR1 is NNHDY and CDR2 SYVADS. The CDR3 loop spans 16 amino acids. V gave up 5 bases and J gave up 0 bases, with 16 bases separating them. The part of the CDR3 DNA that was read is TGTGCCAGCAGCCCCCCAAGGGGGTCTAGTGCAGAA. Amino acid sequence: CASSPPRGSSAE. Given in full, the CDR3 is CASSPPRGSSAETLYF.

As for this clone: The genes are named according to mouse. The read stops 4 residues short of the end of the CDR3; the missing end is completed from the germline J gene. The chain recombines TRBV13-2 with TRBJ1-2, with a weak D call TRBD1 (6 bases). Looked up from germline, CDR1 is NNHNN and CDR2 is SYGAGS (reference sequence). Trimming took 2 bases from V and 4 from J, leaving 12 bases between them. This CDR3 spans 14 amino acids. The DNA read from the CDR3 is TGTGCCAGCGGTGACCACAGGGTTGTCTCC. Its translation: CASGDHRVVS. The whole CDR3 is CASGDHRVVSDYTF.

Notes on this clone: The gene names given are mouse names. Incomplete CDR3 DNA: TGTGCCAGCAGTGATGCTCGTGCAAACACA. Residues: CASSDARANT. The entire CDR3 reads CASSDARANTEVFF. The chain links TRBV13-3 to TRBJ1-1; D unclear. The read is 4 residues too short to cover the CDR3 end, so that end is filled in from the germline J gene. This CDR3 is built from 14 residues. In germline, CDR1 is NNHDY, CDR2 SYVADS. With 0 bases removed from V and 0 bases from J, the gap between germline ends came to 6 bases.

With regard to this clone: Gene names and germline refer to mouse. The read terminates 4 residues ahead of where the CDR3 ends, so the germline J gene completes it. V gene TRBV13-1 combines with J gene TRBJ1-2, with TRBD1 identical over 9 bases. There are 14 residues in the CDR3. Germline V gene lookup returns CDR1 NSHNY and CDR2 SYGAGN. The chain's CDR3 is CASSDRDRVPDYTF. Incomplete CDR3 DNA: TGTGCCAGCAGTGATAGGGACAGGGTCCCC.

This clone was seen only a few times. The gene names here belong to mouse. Read data end 4 residues before the CDR3 end; the end is taken from the germline J gene. The chain has TRBV19 and TRBJ2-1; 10 bases align to TRBD1. After removal of 5 bases from V and 1 base from J, the junction contained 6 bases not matched to a gene. Germline assignment: CDR1 FNHDT and CDR2 SITEND (reference sequence). The length of the CDR3 is 16 residues. The CDR3 bases that were read are TGTGCCAGCAGACCCCGGGACAGGGGAAACTATGCT. This encodes CASRPRDRGNYA. The whole CDR3 is CASRPRDRGNYAEQFF.

This clone showed up just a few times. All gene names here are mouse names. The read gets to within 4 residues of the CDR3 end, and the germline J gene fills in the rest. This chain joins TRBV13-1 and TRBJ1-1, with D possibly matching TRBD1 (5 bases). CDR1 NSHNY and CDR2 SYGAGN come from the germline V gene. The CDR3 totals 14 residues. Deletions cut 1 base from V and 1 base from J, with 8 bases between. The CDR3: CASSDFGQNTEVFF. The part of the CDR3 DNA that was read is TGTGCCAGCAGTGATTTTGGACAAAACACA.

Turning to this clone: The germline and genes are mouse ones. The CDR3 goes on 4 residues after the read ends, and that part is filled in from the germline J gene. The chain recombines TRBV13-3 with TRBJ2-1, with 8 bases lining up with TRBD1. This CDR3 has 14 amino acids. CDR1 is NNHDY and CDR2 is SYVADS in the germline V gene. V was clipped by 4 bases and J by 1 base; unmatched bases: 1. The CDR3 sequence: CASSWDRNYAEQFF. The sequenced CDR3 bases are TGTGCCAGCAGTTGGGACAGGAACTATGCT.

Remarks on this clone: Gene labels here are mouse ones. The read gets to within 4 residues of the CDR3 end, and the germline J gene fills in the rest. The V call is TRBV19, the J call TRBJ1-1; maybe TRBD1 (6 bases). CDR1 FNHDT and CDR2 SITEND come from the germline V gene (reference sequence). This CDR3 comprises 13 residues. CDR3 residues: CASSMIGGTEVFF. The sequenced part of the CDR3 DNA is TGTGCCAGCAGTATGATAGGGGGAACA.

With respect to this clone: The germline and genes are mouse ones. The read is 3 residues too short to cover the CDR3 end, so that end is filled in from the germline J gene. This rearrangement joins TRBV13-3 to TRBJ1-6; possible D gene TRBD1, 6 bases. TRBJ1-6 falls under the ORF class, with uncertain function. V was shortened by 4 bases and J by 7 bases, with 12 bases between the two germline ends. The CDR3 runs to 14 residues. Germline-derived CDR1 and CDR2 are NNHDY and SYVADS. The part of the CDR3 DNA that was read is TGTGCCAGCAGTCTCGGGACAAAAAATTCGCCC. It specifies CASSLGTKNSP. The entire CDR3 is CASSLGTKNSPLYF.

This clone was seen repeatedly, ten times or more. The listed genes are named as in mouse. The CDR3 here is CASSDRQGSHAEQFF. The part of the CDR3 DNA that was read is TGTGCCAGCAGTGATAGACAGGGGAGTCATGCT. J is TRBJ2-1 and V is TRBV13-3, with 8 bases identical to TRBD1. The read finishes 4 residues shy of the CDR3 end, and the germline J gene is used to complete it. This CDR3 has 15 amino acids. Trimming removed 1 base from V and 5 bases from J; junction bases left unmatched: 5. The germline CDR1 and CDR2 sequences are NNHDY and SYVADS.

This clone came up a few times. Genes here carry mouse names. The read stops 4 residues short of the end of the CDR3; the missing end is completed from the germline J gene. V is TRBV1 and J is TRBJ2-4; 12 bases fit TRBD2. Unmatched junction bases numbered 4, after V lost 3 bases and J lost 0 bases. CDR1 is NSQYPW and CDR2 is LRSPGD in the germline V gene (reference sequence). This CDR3 has 17 amino acids. CDR3 bases read: TGCACCTGCAGTGCCGGGACTGGGGGGTCTAGTCAAAAC. Its protein product is CTCSAGTGGSSQN. The whole CDR3 protein is CTCSAGTGGSSQNTLYF.

This clone has a handful of counts. The genes are named according to mouse. The CDR3 is cut off 4 residues early in the read; its end comes from the germline J gene. J is TRBJ2-4 and V is TRBV13-3, with 7 bases aligning to TRBD2. The CDR3 is 15 residues long. V lost 3 bases to trimming and J lost 0 bases; unmatched junction nucleotides: 4. Germline loops: CDR1 NNHDY, CDR2 SYVADS. CDR3 bases read: TGTGCCAGCAGTGCGGGACTGCTTAGTCAAAAC. Protein product: CASSAGLLSQN. From start to end, the CDR3 is CASSAGLLSQNTLYF.